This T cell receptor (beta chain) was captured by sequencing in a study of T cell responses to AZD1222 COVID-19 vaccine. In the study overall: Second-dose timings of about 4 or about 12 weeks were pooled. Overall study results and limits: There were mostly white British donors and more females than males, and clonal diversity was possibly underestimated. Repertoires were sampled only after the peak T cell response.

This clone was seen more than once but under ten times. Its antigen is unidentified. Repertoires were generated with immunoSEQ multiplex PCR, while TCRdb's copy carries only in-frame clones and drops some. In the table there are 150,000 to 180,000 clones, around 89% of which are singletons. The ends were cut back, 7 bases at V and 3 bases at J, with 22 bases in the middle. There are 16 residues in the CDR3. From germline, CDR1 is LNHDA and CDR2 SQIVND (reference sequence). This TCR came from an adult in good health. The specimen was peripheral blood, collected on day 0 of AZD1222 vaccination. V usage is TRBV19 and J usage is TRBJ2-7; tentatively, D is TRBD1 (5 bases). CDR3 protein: CASTPAWPGHSYEQYF. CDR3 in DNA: TGTGCCAGTACCCCGGCCTGGCCAGGGCACAGCTACGAGCAGTACTTC.